The present entry profiles one T cell receptor (beta chain) with its context. At least ten counts were recorded for this clonotype. Its antigen remains unidentified. Base qualities are not at hand, and no much larger clone is one base apart. TCR beta CDR3 regions were amplified from RNA transcripts. The TCR CDR3 was subjected to a first round of RT-PCR using the HTBI primer set and the Qiagen OneStep RT-PCR kit. The libraries were constructed in a second round of multiplex PCR and then size-selected and purified. Paired-end sequencing of the libraries was performed with 100 bp reads on an Illumina HiSeq2000. As for the authors' bioinformatics: SOAPnuke was used to process the raw data, throwing out any read that contained adapters or uncalled bases, had a mean Phred below 15, or lacked an exact constant-primer or identifier match. COPE v1.2.5 was used to merge high-quality paired reads, and clonotypes were defined as unique nucleotide sequences. Clonotypes were aligned to IMGT TRBV, TRBD and TRBJ reference segments using MiTCR v1.1. The analysis included only V-J combinations with a frequency above 0.0001, which together covered 99% to 99.2% of the repertoires. The TCS score was defined as the ratio of F50 (clonal expansion) to E x V (chaos), calculated using BLOSUM62-based TCRdist between CDR3 peptides within each V-J. Welch's t-statistics and random forest reduced 450 to 600 V-J features to about 12, which were used in a naive Bayes classifier (R e1071). TCRdb ran its own pipeline on the public reads, namely fastp trimming at Q25 and MiXCR clone calling, and kept in-frame beta chains. Rows matching on CDR3 protein sequence are summarized as one entry with the most common DNA and genes. It is TCRdb's table, rather than the study itself, that gives the V and J calls and clone size. This sample is represented by some 510,000 distinct CDR3 sequences; less than 25% of them were singletons. The ten largest clones take up 26% of the sample.

This entry comes from a study of T cells in Graves' hyperthyroidism and ophthalmopathy (dated by TCRdb to about 2019). Looking at the study overall: Peripheral blood was sampled at the time of initial diagnosis, prior to any treatment. TCR V-J signatures able to tell the groups apart were searched for in a discovery cohort of 100 or so patients, of whom around 43 had Graves' ophthalmopathy and roughly 59 had stable Graves' hyperthyroidism. Prospective prediction of ophthalmopathy was tested in an independent validation cohort of 18 to 20 hyperthyroidism patients and 15 to 17 patients who later progressed to ophthalmopathy. After sampling, hyperthyroidism patients received methimazole starting at 30 mg daily, and ophthalmopathy patients received high-dose intravenous methylprednisolone. The paper describes TCR Vbeta CDR3 sequencing of 120 to 150 peripheral blood samples, made up of roughly 40 ophthalmopathy patients, around 73 hyperthyroidism patients and 17 progressor patients. In roughly six Graves' hyperthyroidism patients, the study also compared T-cell repertoires from thyroid tissue with T-cell repertoires from blood. For training and testing, the 110 or so patients in the discovery cohort were randomly divided in a 7:3 ratio.

Stable Graves' hyperthyroidism was defined as the absence of progression to ophthalmopathy over 18 months of follow-up. Hyperthyroidism patients were newly diagnosed, had a disease duration of under 2 months, and were aged 18 to 65 years. Patients with uncontrolled infections, other autoimmune diseases, pregnancy or lactation were excluded. Diagnoses were based on clinical symptoms, serum thyroxine and TRAb, thyroid ultrasound and orbital computed tomography. PBMCs were isolated from roughly 10 ml of fresh peripheral blood by Ficoll-Paque density gradient centrifugation. Trizol reagent was used to extract total RNA, and RNA quality was then checked on an Agilent 2100 Bioanalyzer. From its cysteine to its phenylalanine, the CDR3 spans 14 amino acids. The CDR3 DNA has 42 bases and is translated from base 1. CDR1 and CDR2, per the germline V gene (reference sequence), are LNHDA and SQIVND. The V and J ends are trimmed by 5 bases and 6 bases, leaving 16 bases between them.

The research as a whole found: In cross-validation, a model built on a 13 V-J signature told ophthalmopathy apart from stable hyperthyroidism with 85% to 90% sensitivity and around 83% specificity, and in testing the same model reached 80%/75%. No statistical method was used to fix the sample size in advance, and group allocation was not hidden from the investigators. In validation, progression to ophthalmopathy was predicted by the model with 70% to 71% sensitivity and 72% to 85% specificity, a median of roughly 6.4 months before onset. Blood samples also contained most of the expanded thyroid clonotypes (frequency above 0.001), which suggests that blood repertoires may reflect thyroid immune responses.

The chain links TRBV19 with TRBJ1-1; the D gene is not confidently resolved. Sequencing input: blood. The receptor was isolated from a man aged 18-30 years with Graves' hyperthyroidism. The bases read TGTGCCAGTAGTCCGTTCGAGGGATCCGCTGAAGCTTTCTTT. It specifies CASSPFEGSAEAFF.